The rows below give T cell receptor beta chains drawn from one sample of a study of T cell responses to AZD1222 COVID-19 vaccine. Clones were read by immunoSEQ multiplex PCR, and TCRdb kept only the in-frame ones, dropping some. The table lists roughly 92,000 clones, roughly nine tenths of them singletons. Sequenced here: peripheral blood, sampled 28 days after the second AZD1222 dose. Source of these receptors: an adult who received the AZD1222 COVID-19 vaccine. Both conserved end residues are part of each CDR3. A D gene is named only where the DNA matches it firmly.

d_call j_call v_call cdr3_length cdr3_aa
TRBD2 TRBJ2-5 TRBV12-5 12 CASGLGEGSQYF
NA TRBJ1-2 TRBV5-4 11 CASSSGYGYTF
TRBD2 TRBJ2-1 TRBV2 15 CASSEERGAWFEQFF
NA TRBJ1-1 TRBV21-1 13 CASKRGQNTEAFF
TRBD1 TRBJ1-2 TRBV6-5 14 CASRDRGRAYGYTF
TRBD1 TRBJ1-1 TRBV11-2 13 CASSKTGGTEAFF
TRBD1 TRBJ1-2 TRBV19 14 CASRLHQGVYGYTF
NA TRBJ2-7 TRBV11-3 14 CASSPGGDAYEQYF
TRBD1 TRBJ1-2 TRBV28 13 CASSLGTALGYTF
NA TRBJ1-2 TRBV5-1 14 CASSLDLLGYGYTF
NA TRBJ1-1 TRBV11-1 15 CASSLRQGPGTEAFF
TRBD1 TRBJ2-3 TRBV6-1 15 CASSEADRAYDTQYF
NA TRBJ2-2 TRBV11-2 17 CASSLGPRGSNTGELFF
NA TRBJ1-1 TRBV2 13 CASSERVPVEAFF
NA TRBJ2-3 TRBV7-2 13 CASSIRVGDTQYF
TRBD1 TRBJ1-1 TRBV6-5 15 CASRRGQGAITEAFF